This entry concerns a single T cell receptor beta chain. Its antigen remains unknown. Time point given: recipient sample about 28 days before transplant, after cytoreduction. The record originates from a study of T cell clonotyping in hematopoietic cell transplantation. Study in general: Recipient samples before transplant were obtained post-cytoreduction.

The method was immunoSEQ multiplex PCR; TCRdb's version includes in-frame clones alone and lacks a portion of them. The table records about 9,200 clones, roughly nine tenths of them present only once. Whole-study findings and limits: Without cell sorting, CD4 versus CD8 contributions remain unresolved.

This TCR derives from a woman aged 60-75 years with acute myeloid leukemia. Some clones in this sample may be carry-over from other donors' samples. Material: peripheral blood mononuclear cells, obtained before stem cell transplant.

The CDR3 bases are TGTGCCAGCAGTGAATTGGGACAGCTAGCCGGCCTCGAGCAGTACTTC. The encoded protein is CASSELGQLAGLEQYF. V gene TRBV2 combines with J gene TRBJ2-7, with 7 nucleotides matching TRBD1. With V trimmed by 2 bases and J by 6 bases, 13 bases remained unmatched. Germline CDR1 SNHLY, CDR2 FYNNEI. This CDR3 comprises 16 residues.